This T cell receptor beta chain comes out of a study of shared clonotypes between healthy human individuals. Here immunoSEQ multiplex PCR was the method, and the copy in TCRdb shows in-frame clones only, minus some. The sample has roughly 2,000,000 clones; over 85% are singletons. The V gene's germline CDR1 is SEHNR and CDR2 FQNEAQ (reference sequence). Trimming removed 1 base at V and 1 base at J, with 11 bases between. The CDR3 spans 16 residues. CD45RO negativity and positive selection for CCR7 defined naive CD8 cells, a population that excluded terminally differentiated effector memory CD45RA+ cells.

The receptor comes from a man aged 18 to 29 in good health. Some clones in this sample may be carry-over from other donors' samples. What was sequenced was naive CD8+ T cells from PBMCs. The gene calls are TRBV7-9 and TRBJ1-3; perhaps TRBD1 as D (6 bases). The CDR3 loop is CASSLERTGSGNTIYF. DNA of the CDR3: TGTGCCAGCAGCTTAGAGAGAACAGGGTCTGGAAACACCATATATTTT.